The entry below gives a single T cell receptor beta chain sequence along with its context. This specimen comes from a study of cytotoxic CD8 clonotypes in ibrutinib-treated CLL. The method was immunoSEQ multiplex PCR; TCRdb's version includes in-frame clones alone and lacks a portion of them. The table has approximately 120,000 clones, 45% to 65% seen once. J gave up 5 bases and V 1 base, and 9 bases lay outside the gene matches. CDR1 and CDR2 from the germline V gene are GTSNPN and SVGIG (reference sequence). This CDR3 is built from 16 residues. V is TRBV30 and J is TRBJ2-7, with 12 bases lining up with TRBD2. The starting material was PBMCs, obtained after 24 months of ibrutinib treatment. The clonotype comes from a human donor with chronic lymphocytic leukemia. The CDR3 loop is CAWSANLAGGPHEQYF. CDR3 bases: TGTGCCTGGAGTGCCAATCTAGCGGGGGGGCCACACGAGCAGTACTTC.